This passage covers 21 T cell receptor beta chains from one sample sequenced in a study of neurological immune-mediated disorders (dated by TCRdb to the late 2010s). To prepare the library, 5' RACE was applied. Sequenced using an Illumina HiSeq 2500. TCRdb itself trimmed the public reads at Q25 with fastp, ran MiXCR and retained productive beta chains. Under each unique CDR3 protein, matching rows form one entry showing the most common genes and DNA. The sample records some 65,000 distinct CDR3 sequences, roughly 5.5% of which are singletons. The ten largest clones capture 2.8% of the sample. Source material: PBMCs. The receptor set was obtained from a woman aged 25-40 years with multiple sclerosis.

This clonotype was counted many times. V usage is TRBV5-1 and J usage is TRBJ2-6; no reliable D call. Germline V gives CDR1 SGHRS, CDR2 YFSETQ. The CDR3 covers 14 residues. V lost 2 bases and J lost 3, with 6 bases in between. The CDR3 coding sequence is TGCGCCAGCAGCTTTTCAGATGGGGCCAACGTCCTGACTTTC. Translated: CASSFSDGANVLTF. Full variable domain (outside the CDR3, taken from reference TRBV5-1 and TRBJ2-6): KAGVTQTPRYLIKTRGQQVTLSCSPISGHRSVSWYQQTPGQGLQFLFEYFSETQRNKGNFPGRFSGRQFSNSRSEMNVSTLELGDSALYLCASSFSDGANVLTFGAGSRLTVL.

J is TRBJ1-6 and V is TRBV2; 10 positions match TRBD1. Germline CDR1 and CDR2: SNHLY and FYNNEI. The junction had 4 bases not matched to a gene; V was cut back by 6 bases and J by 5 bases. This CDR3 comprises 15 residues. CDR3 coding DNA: TGTGCCAGCAGGACAGGGGGCTCGGATAATTCACCCCTCCACTTT. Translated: CASRTGGSDNSPLHF.

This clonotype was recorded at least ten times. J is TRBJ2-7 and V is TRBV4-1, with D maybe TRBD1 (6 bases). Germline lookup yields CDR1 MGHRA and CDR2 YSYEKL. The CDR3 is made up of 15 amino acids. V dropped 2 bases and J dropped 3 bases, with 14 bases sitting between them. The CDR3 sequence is CASSQMSRGFYEQYF. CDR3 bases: TGCGCCAGCAGCCAAATGTCCAGGGGATTCTACGAGCAGTACTTC.

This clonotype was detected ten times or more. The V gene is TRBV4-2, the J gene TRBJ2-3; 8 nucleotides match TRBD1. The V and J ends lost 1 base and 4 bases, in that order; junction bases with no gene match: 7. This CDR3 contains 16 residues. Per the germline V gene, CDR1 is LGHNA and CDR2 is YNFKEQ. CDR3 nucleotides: TGTGCCAGCAGCCAAGTGGGCGGACAGGGCCCAGATACGCAGTATTTT. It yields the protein CASSQVGGQGPDTQYF.

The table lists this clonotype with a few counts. CDR3 protein: CASSPLLGEETQYF. In DNA, the CDR3 is TGTGCCAGCAGCCCCCTCCTTGGCGAGGAGACCCAGTACTTC. This sequence joins TRBV7-9 and TRBJ2-5; D unresolved. The length of the CDR3 is 14 residues. CDR1 and CDR2 from the germline V gene are SEHNR and FQNEAQ (reference sequence). V lost 5 bases and J lost 5, with 15 bases in between.

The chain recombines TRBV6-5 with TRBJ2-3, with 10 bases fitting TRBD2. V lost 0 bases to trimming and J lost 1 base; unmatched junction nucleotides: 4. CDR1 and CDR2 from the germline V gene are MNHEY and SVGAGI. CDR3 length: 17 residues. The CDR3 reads CASSYSFGTSGTDTQYF. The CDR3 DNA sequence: TGTGCCAGCAGTTACTCTTTTGGGACTAGCGGCACAGATACGCAGTATTTT.

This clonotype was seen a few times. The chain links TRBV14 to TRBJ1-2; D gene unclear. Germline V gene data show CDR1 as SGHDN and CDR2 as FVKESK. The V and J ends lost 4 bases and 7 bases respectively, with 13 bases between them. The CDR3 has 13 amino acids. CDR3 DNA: TGTGCCAGCAGCCCCAAGGGAGGCGGTGGCTACACCTTC. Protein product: CASSPKGGGGYTF.

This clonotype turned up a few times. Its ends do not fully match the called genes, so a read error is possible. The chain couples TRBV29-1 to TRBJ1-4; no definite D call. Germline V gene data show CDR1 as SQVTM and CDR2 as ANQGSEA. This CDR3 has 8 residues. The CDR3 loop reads CSVENRNF. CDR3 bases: TGCAGCGTTGAGAACAGAAATTTT.

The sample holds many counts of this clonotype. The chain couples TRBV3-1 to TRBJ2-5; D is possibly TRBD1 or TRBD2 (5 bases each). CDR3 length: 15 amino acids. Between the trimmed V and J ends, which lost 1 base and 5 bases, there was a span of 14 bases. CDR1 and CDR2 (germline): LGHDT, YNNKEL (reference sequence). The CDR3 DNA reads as TGTGCCAGCAGCCAAGGGGGGACCAAGGTGGAGACCCAGTACTTC. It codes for CASSQGGTKVETQYF.

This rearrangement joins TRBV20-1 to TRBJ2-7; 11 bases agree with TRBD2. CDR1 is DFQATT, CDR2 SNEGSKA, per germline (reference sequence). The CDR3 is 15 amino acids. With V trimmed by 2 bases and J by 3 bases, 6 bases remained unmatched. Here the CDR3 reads CSARMLAGGLYEQYF. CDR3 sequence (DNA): TGCAGTGCTAGAATGCTAGCGGGGGGACTCTACGAGCAGTACTTC.

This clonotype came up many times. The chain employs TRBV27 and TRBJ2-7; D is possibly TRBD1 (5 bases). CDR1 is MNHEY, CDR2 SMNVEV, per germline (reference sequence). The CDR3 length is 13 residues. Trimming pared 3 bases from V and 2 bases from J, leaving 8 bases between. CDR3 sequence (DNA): TGTGCCAGCAGTTTTGGGGCCCCCTACGAGCAGTACTTC. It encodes CASSFGAPYEQYF.

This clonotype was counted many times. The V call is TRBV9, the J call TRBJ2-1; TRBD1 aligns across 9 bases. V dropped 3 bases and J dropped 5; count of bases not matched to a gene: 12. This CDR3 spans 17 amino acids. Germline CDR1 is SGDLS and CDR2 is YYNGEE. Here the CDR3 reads CASSETAQGALDNEQFF. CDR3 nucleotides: TGTGCCAGCAGCGAAACAGCACAGGGGGCTCTCGACAATGAGCAGTTCTTC.

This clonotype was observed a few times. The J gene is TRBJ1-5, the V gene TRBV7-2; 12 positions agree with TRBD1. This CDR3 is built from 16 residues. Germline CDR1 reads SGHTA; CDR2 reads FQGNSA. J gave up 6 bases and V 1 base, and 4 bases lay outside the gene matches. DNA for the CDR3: TGTGCCAGCAGCTTAGTGGGGACAGGGGGCATTCAGCCCCAGCATTTT. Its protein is CASSLVGTGGIQPQHF.

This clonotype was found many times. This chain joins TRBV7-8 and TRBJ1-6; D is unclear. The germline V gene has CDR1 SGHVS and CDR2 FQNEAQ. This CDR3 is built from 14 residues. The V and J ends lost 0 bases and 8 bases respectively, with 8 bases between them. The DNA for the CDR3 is TGTGCCAGCAGCTTAGCGCAACAATATTCACCCCTCCACTTT. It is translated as CASSLAQQYSPLHF.

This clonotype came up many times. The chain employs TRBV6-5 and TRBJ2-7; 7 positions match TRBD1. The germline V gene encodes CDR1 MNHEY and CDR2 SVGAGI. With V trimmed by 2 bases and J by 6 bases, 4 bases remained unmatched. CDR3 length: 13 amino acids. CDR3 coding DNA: TGTGCCAGCAGTTACGGGACAGCGTTCGAGCAGTACTTC. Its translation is CASSYGTAFEQYF.

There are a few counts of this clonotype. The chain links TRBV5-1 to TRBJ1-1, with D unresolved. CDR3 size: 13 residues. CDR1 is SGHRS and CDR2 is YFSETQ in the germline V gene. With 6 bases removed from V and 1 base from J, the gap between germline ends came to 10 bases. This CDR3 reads CASMEVPNTEAFF. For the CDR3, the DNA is TGCGCCAGCATGGAGGTCCCGAACACTGAAGCTTTCTTT.

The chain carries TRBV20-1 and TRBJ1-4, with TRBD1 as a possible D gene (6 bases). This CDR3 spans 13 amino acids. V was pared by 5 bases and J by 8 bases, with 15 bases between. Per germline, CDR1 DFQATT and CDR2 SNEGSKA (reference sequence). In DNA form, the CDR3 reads TGCAGTGCTGGAGGCATGGACAGAGAAAAACTGTTTTTT. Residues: CSAGGMDREKLFF.

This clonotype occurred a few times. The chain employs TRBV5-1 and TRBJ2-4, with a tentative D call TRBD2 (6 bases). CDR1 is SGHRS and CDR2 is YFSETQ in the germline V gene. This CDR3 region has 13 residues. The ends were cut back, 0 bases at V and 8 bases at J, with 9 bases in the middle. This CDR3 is CASSLAGVDIQYF. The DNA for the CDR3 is TGCGCCAGCAGCTTGGCGGGGGTAGACATTCAGTACTTC.

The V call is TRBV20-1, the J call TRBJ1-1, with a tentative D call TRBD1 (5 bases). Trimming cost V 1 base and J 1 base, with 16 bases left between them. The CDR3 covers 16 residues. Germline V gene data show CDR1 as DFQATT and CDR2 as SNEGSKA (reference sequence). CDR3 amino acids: CSARGGDSGGNTEAFF. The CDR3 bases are TGCAGTGCTAGAGGTGGGGACTCCGGGGGGAACACTGAAGCTTTCTTT.

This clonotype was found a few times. CDR3 bases: TGTGCCAGCACTCTTGGAAACTTCCTCGGAGATACGCAGTATTTT. Amino acid sequence: CASTLGNFLGDTQYF. This chain links TRBV12-3 or TRBV12-4 with TRBJ2-3, with D hard to call. V was shortened by 7 bases and J by 5 bases, with 19 bases between the two germline ends. The CDR3 covers 15 residues.

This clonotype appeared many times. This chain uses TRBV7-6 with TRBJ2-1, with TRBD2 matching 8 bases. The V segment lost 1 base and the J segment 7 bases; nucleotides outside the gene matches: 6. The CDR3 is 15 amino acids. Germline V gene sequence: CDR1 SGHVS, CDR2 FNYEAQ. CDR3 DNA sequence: TGTGCCAGCAGCTTAGGGGCGGGGGGTGTTAATGAGCAGTTCTTC. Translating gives CASSLGAGGVNEQFF.